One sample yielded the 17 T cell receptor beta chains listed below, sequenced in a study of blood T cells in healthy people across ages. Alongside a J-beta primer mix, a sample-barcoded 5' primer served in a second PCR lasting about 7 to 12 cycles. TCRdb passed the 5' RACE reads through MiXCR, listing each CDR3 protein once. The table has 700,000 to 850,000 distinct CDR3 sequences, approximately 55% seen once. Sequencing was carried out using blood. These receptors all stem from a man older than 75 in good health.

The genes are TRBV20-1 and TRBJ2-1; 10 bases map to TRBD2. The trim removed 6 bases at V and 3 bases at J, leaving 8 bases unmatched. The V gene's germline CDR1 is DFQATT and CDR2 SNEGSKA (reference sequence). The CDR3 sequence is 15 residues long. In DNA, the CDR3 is TGCAGTGCCCGCGGACTAGCGGATTACTACAATGAGCAGTTCTTC. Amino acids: CSARGLADYYNEQFF.

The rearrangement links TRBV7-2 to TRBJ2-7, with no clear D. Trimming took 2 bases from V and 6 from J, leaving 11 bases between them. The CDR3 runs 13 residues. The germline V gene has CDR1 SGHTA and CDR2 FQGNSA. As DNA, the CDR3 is TGTGCCAGCAGCTTATTTGGGGTTCCCGAGCAGTACTTC. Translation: CASSLFGVPEQYF.

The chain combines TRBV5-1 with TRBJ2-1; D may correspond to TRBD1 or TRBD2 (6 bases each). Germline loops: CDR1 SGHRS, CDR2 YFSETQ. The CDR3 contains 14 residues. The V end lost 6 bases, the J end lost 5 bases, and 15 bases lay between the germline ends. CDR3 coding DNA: TGCGCCAGCACCGGGGGCGCGCCAAACAATGAGCAGTTCTTC. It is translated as CASTGGAPNNEQFF.

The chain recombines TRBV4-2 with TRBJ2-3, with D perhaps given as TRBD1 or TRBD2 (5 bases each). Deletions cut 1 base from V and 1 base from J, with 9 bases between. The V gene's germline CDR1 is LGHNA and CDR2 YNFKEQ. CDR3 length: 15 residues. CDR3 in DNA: TGTGCCAGCAGCCAAGGGGGACCCCGCACAGATACGCAGTATTTT. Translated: CASSQGGPRTDTQYF.

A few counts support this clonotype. In nucleotides, the CDR3 is TGTGCCAGCAGCTTAGGAGGGGGAGTCACAGATACGCAGTATTTT. Protein product: CASSLGGGVTDTQYF. The chain joins TRBV7-9 to TRBJ2-3; weak D call: TRBD1 (6 bases). The germline V and J ends were trimmed by 1 base and 2 bases, with 10 bases remaining between them. Germline CDR1 and CDR2: SEHNR and FQNEAQ (reference sequence). The CDR3 is 15 residues long.

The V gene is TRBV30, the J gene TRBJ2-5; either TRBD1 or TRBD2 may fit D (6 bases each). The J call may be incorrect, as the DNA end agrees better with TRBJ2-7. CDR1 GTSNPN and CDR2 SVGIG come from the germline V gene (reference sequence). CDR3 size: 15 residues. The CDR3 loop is CAWSYREDGGDEQYF. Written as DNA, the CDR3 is TGTGCCTGGAGTTACAGGGAGGACGGAGGGGACGAGCAGTACTTC.

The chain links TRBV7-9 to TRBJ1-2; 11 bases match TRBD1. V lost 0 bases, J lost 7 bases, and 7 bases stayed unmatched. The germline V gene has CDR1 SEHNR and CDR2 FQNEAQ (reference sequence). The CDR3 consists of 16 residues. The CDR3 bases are TGTGCCAGCAGCTTAGCGGCTGGACAGGGGGCGCGTGGCTACACCTTC. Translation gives CASSLAAGQGARGYTF. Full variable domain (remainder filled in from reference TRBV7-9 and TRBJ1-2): DTGVSQNPRHKITKRGQNVTFRCDPISEHNRLYWYRQTLGQGPEFLTYFQNEAQLEKSRLLSDRFSAERPKGSFSTLEIQRTEQGDSAMYLCASSLAAGQGARGYTFGSGTRLTVV.

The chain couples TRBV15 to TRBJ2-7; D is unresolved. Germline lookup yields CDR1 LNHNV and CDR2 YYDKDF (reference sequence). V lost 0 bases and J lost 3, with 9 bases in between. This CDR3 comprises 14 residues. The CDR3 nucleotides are TGTGCCACCAGCAGAGACCTCGGCCACTACGAGCAGTACTTC. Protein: CATSRDLGHYEQYF.

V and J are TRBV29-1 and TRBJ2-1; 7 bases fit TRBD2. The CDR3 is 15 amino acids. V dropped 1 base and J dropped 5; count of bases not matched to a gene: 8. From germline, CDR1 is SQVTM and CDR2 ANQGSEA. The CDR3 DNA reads TGCAGCGTTGAAGTTATGTGGGAGGGGAACAATGAGCAGTTCTTC. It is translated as CSVEVMWEGNNEQFF.

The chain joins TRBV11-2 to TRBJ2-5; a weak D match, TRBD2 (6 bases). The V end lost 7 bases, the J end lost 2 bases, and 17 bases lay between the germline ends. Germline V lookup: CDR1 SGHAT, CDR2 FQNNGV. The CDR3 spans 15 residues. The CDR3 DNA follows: TGTGCCAGCACTTATAGCGGAACAATTCAAGAGACCCAGTACTTC. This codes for CASTYSGTIQETQYF.

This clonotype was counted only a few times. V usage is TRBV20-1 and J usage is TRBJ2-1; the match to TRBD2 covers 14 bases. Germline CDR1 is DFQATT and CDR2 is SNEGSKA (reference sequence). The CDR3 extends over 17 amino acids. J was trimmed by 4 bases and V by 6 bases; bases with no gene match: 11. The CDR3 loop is CSAGEGLAGVRYNEQFF. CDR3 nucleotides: TGCAGTGCAGGGGAGGGACTAGCGGGAGTGAGGTACAATGAGCAGTTCTTC.

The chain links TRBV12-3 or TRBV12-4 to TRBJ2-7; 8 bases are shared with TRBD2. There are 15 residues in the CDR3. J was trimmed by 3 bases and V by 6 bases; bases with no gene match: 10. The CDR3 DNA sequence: TGTGCCAGCAGCTTCTGGTCGGGAGGGAACTACGAGCAGTACTTC. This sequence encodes CASSFWSGGNYEQYF.

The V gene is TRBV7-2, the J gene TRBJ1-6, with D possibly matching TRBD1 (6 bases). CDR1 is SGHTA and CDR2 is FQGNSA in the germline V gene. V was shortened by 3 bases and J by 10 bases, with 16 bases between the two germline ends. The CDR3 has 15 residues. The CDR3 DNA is TGTGCCAGCAGCTTTTCAGCACAGGGCAGCTCACCCCTCCACTTT. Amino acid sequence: CASSFSAQGSSPLHF.

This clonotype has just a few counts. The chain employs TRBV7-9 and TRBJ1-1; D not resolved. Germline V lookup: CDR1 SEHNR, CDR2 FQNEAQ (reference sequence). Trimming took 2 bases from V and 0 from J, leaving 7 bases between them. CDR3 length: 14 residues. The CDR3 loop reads CASSLIQMNTEAFF. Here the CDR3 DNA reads TGTGCCAGCAGCTTAATACAGATGAACACTGAAGCTTTCTTT. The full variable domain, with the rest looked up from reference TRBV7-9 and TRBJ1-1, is DTGVSQNPRHKITKRGQNVTFRCDPISEHNRLYWYRQTLGQGPEFLTYFQNEAQLEKSRLLSDRFSAERPKGSFSTLEIQRTEQGDSAMYLCASSLIQMNTEAFFGQGTRLTVV.

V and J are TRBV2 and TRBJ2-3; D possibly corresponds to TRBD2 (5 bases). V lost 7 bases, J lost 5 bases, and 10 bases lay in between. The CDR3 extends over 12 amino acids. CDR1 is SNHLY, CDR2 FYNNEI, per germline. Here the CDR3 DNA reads TGTGCCAGCACAAGGGAGCAAGATACGCAGTATTTT. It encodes CASTREQDTQYF.

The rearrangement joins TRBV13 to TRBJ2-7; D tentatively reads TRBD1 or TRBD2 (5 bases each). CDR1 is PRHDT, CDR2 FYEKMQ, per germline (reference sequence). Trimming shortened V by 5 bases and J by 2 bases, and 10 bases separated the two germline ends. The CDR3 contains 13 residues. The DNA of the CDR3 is TGTGCCAGCAGCCGCGTGGGGGCCTACGAGCAGTACTTC. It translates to CASSRVGAYEQYF.

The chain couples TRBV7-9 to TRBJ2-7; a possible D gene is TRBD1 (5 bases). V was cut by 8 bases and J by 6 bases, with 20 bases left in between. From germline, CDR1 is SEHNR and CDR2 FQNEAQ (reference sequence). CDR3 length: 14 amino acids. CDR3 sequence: CASSIKGFPSEQYF. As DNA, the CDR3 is TGTGCCAGCTCCATTAAGGGGTTCCCTAGCGAGCAGTACTTC. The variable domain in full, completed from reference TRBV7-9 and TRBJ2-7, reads DTGVSQNPRHKITKRGQNVTFRCDPISEHNRLYWYRQTLGQGPEFLTYFQNEAQLEKSRLLSDRFSAERPKGSFSTLEIQRTEQGDSAMYLCASSIKGFPSEQYFGPGTRLTVT.